These T cell receptor beta chains were read from a single sample in a study of T cells in Graves' hyperthyroidism and ophthalmopathy. TCRdb re-analysed the multiplex PCR reads in MiXCR, keeping a single row per CDR3 protein. The sample lists about 560,000 distinct CDR3 sequences, 16% seen once, with more than 15% in the top ten. The sequenced sample was blood. The source of these receptors is a woman younger than 35 with Graves' hyperthyroidism. The conserved cysteine and the conserved F or W are not part of the CDR3 here. The order of the fields is V gene, J gene, D gene, CDR3 protein. The D gene is left open where the match is weak.

V gene: TRBV12-3/TRBV12-4
J gene: TRBJ2-3
D gene: TRBD2
CDR3 protein: ASSFNSGGGTDTQY

V gene: TRBV7-8
J gene: TRBJ2-1
D gene: -
CDR3 protein: ASSLFGGIPYNEQF

V gene: TRBV24-1
J gene: TRBJ2-5
D gene: TRBD2
CDR3 protein: ATSDPGTTQETQY

V gene: TRBV28
J gene: TRBJ2-7
D gene: -
CDR3 protein: ASSYTSGSDEQY

V gene: TRBV2
J gene: TRBJ1-2
D gene: -
CDR3 protein: ASGQTYGYT

V gene: TRBV5-1
J gene: TRBJ2-4
D gene: TRBD1
CDR3 protein: ASSLAGGSIQY

V gene: TRBV12-3/TRBV12-4
J gene: TRBJ2-3
D gene: -
CDR3 protein: ASSPRRSDTQY

V gene: TRBV3-1
J gene: TRBJ1-6
D gene: -
CDR3 protein: ASSLGMGNSPLH

V gene: TRBV28
J gene: TRBJ2-5
D gene: -
CDR3 protein: ASRSLSLKETQY

V gene: TRBV20-1
J gene: TRBJ2-7
D gene: TRBD1
CDR3 protein: SARDPGGWYEQY

V gene: TRBV6-1
J gene: TRBJ2-2
D gene: -
CDR3 protein: ASSYSPGWVTGELF

V gene: TRBV11-2
J gene: TRBJ1-1
D gene: -
CDR3 protein: ASSPAPMGHTEAF

V gene: TRBV10-3
J gene: TRBJ2-5
D gene: TRBD1
CDR3 protein: AISETARGRETQY

V gene: TRBV20-1
J gene: TRBJ2-3
D gene: TRBD1
CDR3 protein: SARARQGRTDTQY

V gene: TRBV7-2
J gene: TRBJ2-5
D gene: TRBD1
CDR3 protein: ASSLGGDSQETQY

V gene: TRBV12-3/TRBV12-4
J gene: TRBJ1-1
D gene: TRBD1
CDR3 protein: ASSPGTGIWGGMMDTEAF

V gene: TRBV5-1
J gene: TRBJ2-1
D gene: TRBD2
CDR3 protein: ASSLVASGGYNEQF

V gene: TRBV29-1
J gene: TRBJ2-7
D gene: TRBD1
CDR3 protein: SVSGQFYEQY

V gene: TRBV4-2
J gene: TRBJ2-1
D gene: TRBD2
CDR3 protein: ASSQLSGGDHNEQF

V gene: TRBV2
J gene: TRBJ1-6
D gene: TRBD1
CDR3 protein: ASSVGGGQGTSPLH

V gene: TRBV4-1
J gene: TRBJ2-7
D gene: -
CDR3 protein: ASSQGWGFRSYEQY

V gene: TRBV30
J gene: TRBJ2-7
D gene: -
CDR3 protein: AWRGWGYEQY

V gene: TRBV6-4
J gene: TRBJ2-1
D gene: TRBD1
CDR3 protein: ASSDSLQGDHNEQF

V gene: TRBV7-2
J gene: TRBJ2-5
D gene: TRBD2
CDR3 protein: ASSLAGTSGETQY

V gene: TRBV29-1
J gene: TRBJ2-1
D gene: -
CDR3 protein: SVELLLGEQF

V gene: TRBV18
J gene: TRBJ2-1
D gene: -
CDR3 protein: ASSPPGRPTNEQF

V gene: TRBV7-2
J gene: TRBJ1-2
D gene: -
CDR3 protein: ASSSQGAGYGYT

V gene: TRBV19
J gene: TRBJ2-1
D gene: TRBD2
CDR3 protein: ASSRLTSGSDGQF

V gene: TRBV6-1
J gene: TRBJ1-6
D gene: -
CDR3 protein: ASPPDEGENSPLH

V gene: TRBV24-1
J gene: TRBJ1-2
D gene: -
CDR3 protein: ATSDLSQGYGYT

V gene: TRBV12-3/TRBV12-4
J gene: TRBJ2-1
D gene: TRBD2
CDR3 protein: ASSLGTSGINEQF

V gene: TRBV6-2/TRBV6-3
J gene: TRBJ2-5
D gene: -
CDR3 protein: ASSYVTPQETQY

V gene: TRBV20-1
J gene: TRBJ2-5
D gene: -
CDR3 protein: SASRVKGVGETQY

V gene: TRBV4-3
J gene: TRBJ2-1
D gene: -
CDR3 protein: ASSQNNEQF

V gene: TRBV15
J gene: TRBJ1-5
D gene: -
CDR3 protein: ATSRDSRNSQH

V gene: TRBV7-3
J gene: TRBJ2-5
D gene: -
CDR3 protein: ASSLSKGETQY

V gene: TRBV10-3
J gene: TRBJ2-7
D gene: TRBD2
CDR3 protein: AISEGLAGGSSYEQY

V gene: TRBV2
J gene: TRBJ2-7
D gene: -
CDR3 protein: ASSEESGGYEQY

V gene: TRBV28
J gene: TRBJ2-5
D gene: -
CDR3 protein: ASSPPWGVKETQY

V gene: TRBV27
J gene: TRBJ1-2
D gene: -
CDR3 protein: ASSSRRNYGYT

V gene: TRBV18
J gene: TRBJ1-1
D gene: -
CDR3 protein: ASSPGGGKAF

V gene: TRBV5-6
J gene: TRBJ1-4
D gene: -
CDR3 protein: ASSFRVGTSTNEKLF

V gene: TRBV18
J gene: TRBJ2-5
D gene: -
CDR3 protein: ASSPLGQETQY

V gene: TRBV20-1
J gene: TRBJ2-1
D gene: TRBD2
CDR3 protein: SAIPGLEINEQF

V gene: TRBV5-1
J gene: TRBJ2-5
D gene: TRBD2
CDR3 protein: ASRETSGSFVETQY

V gene: TRBV5-1
J gene: TRBJ2-5
D gene: -
CDR3 protein: ASSRRDLSETQY

V gene: TRBV12-3/TRBV12-4
J gene: TRBJ2-5
D gene: -
CDR3 protein: ASSLGSQRGFGETQY

V gene: TRBV20-1
J gene: TRBJ2-3
D gene: -
CDR3 protein: SARDPAGDTQY

V gene: TRBV14
J gene: TRBJ2-3
D gene: TRBD2
CDR3 protein: ASSQAETSGRLTDTQY

V gene: TRBV7-8
J gene: TRBJ2-1
D gene: -
CDR3 protein: ASSLAQTGNLDEQF

V gene: TRBV4-1
J gene: TRBJ2-3
D gene: TRBD2
CDR3 protein: ASSPRVSGIGYTDTQY

V gene: TRBV6-1
J gene: TRBJ2-7
D gene: TRBD2
CDR3 protein: ASSERLAGVEQY

V gene: TRBV6-1
J gene: TRBJ1-2
D gene: TRBD1
CDR3 protein: ASSEQGATGYT

V gene: TRBV3-1
J gene: TRBJ1-1
D gene: -
CDR3 protein: ASIDSGGNTEAF